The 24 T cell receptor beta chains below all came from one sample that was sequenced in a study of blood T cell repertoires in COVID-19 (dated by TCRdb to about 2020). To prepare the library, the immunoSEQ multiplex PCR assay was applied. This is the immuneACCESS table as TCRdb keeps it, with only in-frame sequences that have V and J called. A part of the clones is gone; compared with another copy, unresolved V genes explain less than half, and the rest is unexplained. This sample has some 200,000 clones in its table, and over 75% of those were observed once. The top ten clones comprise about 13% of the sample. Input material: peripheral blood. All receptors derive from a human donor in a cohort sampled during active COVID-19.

The CDR3 loop is CASSVHWGVGNTEAFF. The CDR3 DNA sequence: TGTGCCAGCAGTGTCCACTGGGGAGTAGGGAACACTGAAGCTTTCTTT. The J gene is TRBJ1-1, the V gene TRBV6-4; no clear D gene. The CDR3 runs 16 residues. Between the trimmed V and J ends, which lost 4 bases and 1 base, there was a span of 16 bases. In germline, CDR1 is MRHNA, CDR2 SNTAGT.

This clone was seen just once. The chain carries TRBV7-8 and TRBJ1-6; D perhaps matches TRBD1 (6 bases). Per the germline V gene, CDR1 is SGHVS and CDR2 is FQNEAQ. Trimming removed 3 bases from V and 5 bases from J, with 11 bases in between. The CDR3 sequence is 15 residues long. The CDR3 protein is CASSFSQGNNSPLHF. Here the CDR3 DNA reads TGTGCCAGCAGCTTCTCCCAGGGGAATAATTCACCCCTCCACTTT.

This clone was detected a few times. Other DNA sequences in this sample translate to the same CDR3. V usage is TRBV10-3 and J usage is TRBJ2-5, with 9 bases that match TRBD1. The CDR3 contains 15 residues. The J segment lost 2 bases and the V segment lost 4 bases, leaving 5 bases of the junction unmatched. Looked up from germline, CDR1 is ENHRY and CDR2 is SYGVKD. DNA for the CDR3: TGTGCCATCAGTGGCCGGGACAGGGTTCAAGAGACCCAGTACTTC. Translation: CAISGRDRVQETQYF.

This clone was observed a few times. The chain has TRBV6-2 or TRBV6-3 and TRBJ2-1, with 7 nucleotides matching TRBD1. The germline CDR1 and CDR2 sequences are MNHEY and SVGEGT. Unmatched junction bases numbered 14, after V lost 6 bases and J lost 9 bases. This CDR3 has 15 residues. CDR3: CASSQTRTGTAEQFF. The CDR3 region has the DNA TGTGCCAGCAGCCAAACTAGAACCGGGACAGCTGAGCAGTTCTTC.

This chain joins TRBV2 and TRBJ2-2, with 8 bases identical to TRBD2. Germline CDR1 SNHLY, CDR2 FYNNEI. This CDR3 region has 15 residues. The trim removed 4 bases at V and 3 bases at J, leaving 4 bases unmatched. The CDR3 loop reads CASSGVAGYTGELFF. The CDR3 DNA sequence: TGTGCCAGCAGTGGGGTAGCGGGATACACCGGGGAGCTGTTTTTT.

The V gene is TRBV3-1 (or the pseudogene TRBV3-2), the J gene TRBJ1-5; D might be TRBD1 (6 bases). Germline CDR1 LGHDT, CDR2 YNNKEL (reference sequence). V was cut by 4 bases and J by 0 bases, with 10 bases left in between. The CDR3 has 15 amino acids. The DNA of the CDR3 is TGTGCCAGCAGCCCCACAGGGCGTAGCAATCAGCCCCAGCATTTT. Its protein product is CASSPTGRSNQPQHF.

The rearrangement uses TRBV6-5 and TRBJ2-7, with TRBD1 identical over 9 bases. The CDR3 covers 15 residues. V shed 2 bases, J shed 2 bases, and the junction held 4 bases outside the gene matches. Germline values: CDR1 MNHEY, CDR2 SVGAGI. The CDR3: CASSYLGQGPYEQYF. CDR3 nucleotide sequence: TGTGCCAGCAGTTACCTAGGACAGGGGCCCTACGAGCAGTACTTC.

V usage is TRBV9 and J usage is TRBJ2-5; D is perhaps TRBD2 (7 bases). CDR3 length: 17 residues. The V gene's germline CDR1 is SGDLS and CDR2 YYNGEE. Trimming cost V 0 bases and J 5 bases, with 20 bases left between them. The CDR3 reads CASSVAPRVRGGETQYF. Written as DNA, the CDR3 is TGTGCCAGCAGCGTAGCCCCCCGGGTCAGGGGAGGGGAGACCCAGTACTTC.

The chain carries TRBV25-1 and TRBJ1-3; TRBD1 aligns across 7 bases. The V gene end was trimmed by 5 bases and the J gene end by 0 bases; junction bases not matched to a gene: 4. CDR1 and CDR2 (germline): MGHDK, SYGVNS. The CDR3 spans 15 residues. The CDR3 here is CASSTGQNSGNTIYF. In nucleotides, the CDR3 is TGTGCCAGCAGTACGGGACAGAACTCTGGAAACACCATATATTTT.

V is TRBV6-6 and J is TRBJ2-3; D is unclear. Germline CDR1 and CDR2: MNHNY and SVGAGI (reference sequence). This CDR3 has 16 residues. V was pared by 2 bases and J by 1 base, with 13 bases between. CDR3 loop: CASSYLISQGTDTQYF. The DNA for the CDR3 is TGTGCCAGCAGTTACCTAATTAGTCAGGGCACAGATACGCAGTATTTT.

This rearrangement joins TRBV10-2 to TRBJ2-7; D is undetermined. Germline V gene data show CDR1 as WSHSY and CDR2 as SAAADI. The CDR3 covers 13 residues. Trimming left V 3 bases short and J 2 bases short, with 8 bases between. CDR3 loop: CASSDIETYEQYF. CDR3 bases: TGCGCCAGCAGTGATATAGAGACCTACGAGCAGTACTTC.

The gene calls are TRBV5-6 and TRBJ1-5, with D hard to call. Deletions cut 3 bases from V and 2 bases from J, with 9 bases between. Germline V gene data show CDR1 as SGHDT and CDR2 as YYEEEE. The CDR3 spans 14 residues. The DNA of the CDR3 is TGTGCCAGCAGCTCATCAGGCCGCAATCAGCCCCAGCATTTT. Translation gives CASSSSGRNQPQHF.

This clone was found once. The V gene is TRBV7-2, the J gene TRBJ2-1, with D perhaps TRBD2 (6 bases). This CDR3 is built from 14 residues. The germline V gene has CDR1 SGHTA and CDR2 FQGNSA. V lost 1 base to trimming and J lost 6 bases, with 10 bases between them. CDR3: CASSLERVANEQFF. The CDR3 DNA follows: TGTGCCAGCAGCTTAGAGCGGGTTGCCAATGAGCAGTTCTTC.

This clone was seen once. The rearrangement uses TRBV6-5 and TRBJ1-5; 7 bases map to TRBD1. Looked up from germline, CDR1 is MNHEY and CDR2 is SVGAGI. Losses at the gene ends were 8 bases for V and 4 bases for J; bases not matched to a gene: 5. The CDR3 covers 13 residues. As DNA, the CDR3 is TGTGCCAGCGGAGGACAGGCAAATCAGCCCCAGCATTTT. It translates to CASGGQANQPQHF.

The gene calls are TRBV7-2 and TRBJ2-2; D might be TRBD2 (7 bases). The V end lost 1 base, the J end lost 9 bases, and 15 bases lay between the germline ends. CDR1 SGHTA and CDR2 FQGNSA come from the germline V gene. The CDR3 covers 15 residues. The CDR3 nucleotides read TGTGCCAGCAGCTTAGACGGGGGGCCGGTTCGGGAGCTGTTTTTT. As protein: CASSLDGGPVRELFF.

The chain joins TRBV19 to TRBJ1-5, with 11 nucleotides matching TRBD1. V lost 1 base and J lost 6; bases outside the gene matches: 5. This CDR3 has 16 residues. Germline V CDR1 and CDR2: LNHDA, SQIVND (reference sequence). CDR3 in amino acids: CASSIGPGTGGQPQHF. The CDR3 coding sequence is TGTGCCAGTAGTATAGGCCCCGGGACAGGGGGTCAGCCCCAGCATTTT.

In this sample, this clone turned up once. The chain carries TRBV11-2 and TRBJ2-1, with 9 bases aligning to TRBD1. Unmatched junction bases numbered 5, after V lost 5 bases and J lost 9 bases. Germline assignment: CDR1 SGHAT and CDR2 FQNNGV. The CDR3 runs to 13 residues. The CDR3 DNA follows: TGTGCCAGCAGCCCTCGGACAGGGGTTGAGCAGTTCTTC. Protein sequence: CASSPRTGVEQFF.

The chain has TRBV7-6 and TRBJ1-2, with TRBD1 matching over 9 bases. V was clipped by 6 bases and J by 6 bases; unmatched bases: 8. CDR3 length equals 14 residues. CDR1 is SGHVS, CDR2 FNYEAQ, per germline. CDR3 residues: CASRPGQGTDGYTF. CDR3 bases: TGTGCCAGCAGGCCGGGACAGGGCACCGATGGCTACACCTTC.

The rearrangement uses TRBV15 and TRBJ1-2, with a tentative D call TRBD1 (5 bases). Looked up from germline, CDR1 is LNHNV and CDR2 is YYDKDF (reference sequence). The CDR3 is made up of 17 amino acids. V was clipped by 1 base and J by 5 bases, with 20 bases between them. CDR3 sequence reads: CATSRGGGAGSIYGYTF. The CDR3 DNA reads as TGTGCCACCAGCAGAGGAGGAGGGGCAGGTAGTATTTATGGCTACACCTTC.

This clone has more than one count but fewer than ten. The CDR3 DNA follows: TGTGCCAGCAGCTTAGGCGTGACTAGCGGGAGTAAAAATACGCAGTATTTT. It yields the protein CASSLGVTSGSKNTQYF. This chain links TRBV7-2 with TRBJ2-3, with 12 bases aligning to TRBD2. Germline V gives CDR1 SGHTA, CDR2 FQGNSA. This CDR3 is built from 17 residues. With V trimmed by 1 base and J by 7 bases, 9 bases remained unmatched.

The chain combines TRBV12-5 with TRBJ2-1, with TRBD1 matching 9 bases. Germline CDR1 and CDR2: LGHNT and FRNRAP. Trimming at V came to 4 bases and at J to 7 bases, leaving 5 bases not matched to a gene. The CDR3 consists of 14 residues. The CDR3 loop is CASGSGQGVNEQFF. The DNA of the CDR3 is TGTGCTAGTGGTTCGGGACAGGGAGTAAATGAGCAGTTCTTC.

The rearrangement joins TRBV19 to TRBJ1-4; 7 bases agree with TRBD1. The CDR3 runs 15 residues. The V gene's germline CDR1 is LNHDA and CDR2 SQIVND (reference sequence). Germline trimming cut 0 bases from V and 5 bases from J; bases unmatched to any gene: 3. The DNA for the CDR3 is TGTGCCAGTAGTATAGAGGACAGGAAGAATGAAAAACTGTTTTTT. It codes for CASSIEDRKNEKLFF.

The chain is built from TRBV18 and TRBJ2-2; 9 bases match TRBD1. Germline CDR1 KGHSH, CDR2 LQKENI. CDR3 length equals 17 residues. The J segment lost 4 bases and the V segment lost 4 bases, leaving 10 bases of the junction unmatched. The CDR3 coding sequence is TGTGCCAGCTCACGGGGGACAGGGCGGAGTGGCACCGGGGAGCTGTTTTTT. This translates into CASSRGTGRSGTGELFF.

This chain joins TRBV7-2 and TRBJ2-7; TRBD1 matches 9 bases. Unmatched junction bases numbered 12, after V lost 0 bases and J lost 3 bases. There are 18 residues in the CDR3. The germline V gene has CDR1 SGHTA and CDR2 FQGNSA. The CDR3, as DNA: TGTGCCAGCAGCTTAGCGGTTGGGGACAGGGTGTTTCGCTACGAGCAGTACTTC. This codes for CASSLAVGDRVFRYEQYF.